This record looks at one T cell receptor beta chain sequence and its context. Its antigen specificity is not known. Base-call qualities are not available, and no considerably larger clone is one nucleotide away. The data derive from a study of blood T cell repertoires in COVID-19 (dated by TCRdb to the early 2020s). Background on the whole study: Collaborator samples came from the United States, Italy and Spain and covered acute and convalescent phases of COVID-19. The material from the prospective study consisted of cDNA or gDNA derived from T cells, B-cell-depleted T cells, or PBMCs. Deeply sampled blood TCRbeta repertoires from subjects exposed to, actively infected with, or recovered from COVID-19 were included in the dataset. The repertoires were made available in a free public database intended to serve as a resource for research on the immune response to SARS-CoV-2. The samples were drawn from the first 160 participants of the ongoing ImmuneRACE study and from roughly 1,300 subjects provided by 6 global collaborators. Nearly every sample came with metadata listing a de-identified subject ID, COVID-19 status, age in years and sex. Where available, HLA class I and class II types were obtained from metadata supplied by the sample provider rather than from assay-based typing.

Measured from the cysteine to the phenylalanine, the CDR3 is 15 residues long. Only the CDR3 DNA is retained, 45 bases long and in frame from the first base. CDR1 and CDR2 are read off the germline V gene as SGHTS and YDEGEE. V has 2 bases trimmed and J has 1 base trimmed; junction bases matching no gene number 2. Enrolling through a virtual design, the prospective study's participants ranged in age from roughly 18 to 89 years and lived across about two dozen United States geographic areas. In the prospective study, participants were assigned to cohorts based on the clinical history participants reported in a screening survey and a study questionnaire. In the prospective study, mobile phlebotomists collected whole blood, serum and a nasopharyngeal or oropharyngeal swab from each participant. Prospective study participants could optionally give additional blood draws and questionnaires over an approximately two-month period. Before DNA extraction, blood samples from the prospective study were shipped at room temperature or frozen.

TCRbeta CDR3 regions were amplified from genomic DNA using the immunoSEQ Assay, a bias-controlled multiplex PCR. As for the original processing: Nucleated cell counts per sample were estimated from amplification of reference gene primers within the assay. To quantify the absolute abundance of each unique TCRbeta CDR3 rearrangement, sequence reads were collapsed and filtered. For each sample, productive Simpson clonality was calculated by taking the square root of Simpson's diversity index across productive rearrangements. This immuneACCESS table, as held by TCRdb, lists in-frame sequences with V and J called but not all clones. Of the missing ones, under half trace to an unresolved V gene in checked studies; the others have no known cause. V and J calls and clone size are given by that table; D and trimming were obtained from the DNA. Across this sample there are 60,000 to 80,000 clones, with roughly 80% seen only once. Clones ranked in the top ten supply around 3.7% of the sample.

Broad study findings and their caveats: Clinical and demographic metadata were provided uncurated, with the amount varying by source and participant.

This chain joins TRBV5-8 to TRBJ2-1; the central 8 bases match TRBD2. Material for sequencing was PBMCs or T cells enriched from blood (not recorded which). This receptor was obtained from a middle-aged woman with acute COVID-19. The DNA reads as follows: TGTGCCAGCAGCTTTGGGACTAGTTCCTACAATGAGCAGTTCTTC. Translated, it reads CASSFGTSSYNEQFF. Where the CDR3 stops, the reference TRBV5-8 and TRBJ2-1 genes take over; the full variable domain is EAGVTQSPTHLIKTRGQQATLRCSPISGHTSVYWYQQALGLGLQFLLWYDEGEERNRGNFPPRFSGRQFPNYSSELNVNALELEDSALYLCASSFGTSSYNEQFFGPGTRLTVL.